This T cell receptor (beta chain) was sequenced during a study of T-cell memory formation after mild COVID-19. CDR3 length equals 16 residues. CDR1 is MGHRA and CDR2 is YSYEKL in the germline V gene. The ends were cut back, 1 base at V and 0 bases at J, with 7 bases in the middle. TCRdb processed the 5' RACE reads anew with MiXCR; each CDR3 protein has one entry. Among hundreds of thousands of distinct CDR3 sequences, under 30% were seen once, and the ten largest hold roughly 13%. The receptor comes from an adult woman who had mild COVID-19 (a few samples of this study predate the infection). Cell type and time point are not known. The sample consisted of PBMCs or a T cell subset sorted from them (not recorded which). This chain joins TRBV4-1 and TRBJ2-6; no definite D call. In DNA form, the CDR3 reads TGCGCCAGCAGCCAAGTGGGGAACTCTGGGGCCAACGTCCTGACTTTC. As protein: CASSQVGNSGANVLTF.